The 13 T cell receptor beta chains below were found in one sample sequenced in a study of cytomegalovirus exposure and HLA in healthy donors. This table comes from immunoSEQ multiplex PCR, and its TCRdb copy is limited to in-frame clones, with some not included. Of about 200,000 clones in the sample, 83% are singletons; the top ten hold about 6%. The sequenced material came from PBMCs. The receptors shown here come from a woman between 18 and 29 years old in good health and CMV-seronegative.

This clone was counted between two and nine times. This rearrangement joins TRBV5-1 to TRBJ2-6; 14 positions match TRBD2. Per germline, CDR1 SGHRS and CDR2 YFSETQ. The V segment lost 3 bases and the J segment 0 bases; nucleotides outside the gene matches: 2. The CDR3 runs 18 residues. The CDR3 region has the DNA TGCGCCAGCAGCTCTGGGACTAGCGGGGGCTCTGGGGCCAACGTCCTGACTTTC. Translation: CASSSGTSGGSGANVLTF. The full variable domain, with the rest looked up from reference TRBV5-1 and TRBJ2-6, is KAGVTQTPRYLIKTRGQQVTLSCSPISGHRSVSWYQQTPGQGLQFLFEYFSETQRNKGNFPGRFSGRQFSNSRSEMNVSTLELGDSALYLCASSSGTSGGSGANVLTFGAGSRLTVL.

The chain has TRBV6-5 and TRBJ2-1; perhaps TRBD2 as D (5 bases). Trimming pared 0 bases from V and 2 bases from J, leaving 5 bases between. The germline CDR1 and CDR2 sequences are MNHEY and SVGAGI. The length of the CDR3 is 14 residues. CDR3 protein: CASSYSRAYNEQFF. The CDR3 nucleotides read TGTGCCAGCAGTTACTCGCGGGCCTACAATGAGCAGTTCTTC.

The genes are TRBV25-1 and TRBJ2-7; D is unclear. The CDR3 consists of 11 residues. Germline V gene lookup returns CDR1 MGHDK and CDR2 SYGVNS. Trimming removed 0 bases at V and 5 bases at J, with 2 bases between. The CDR3 loop is CASSEYNEQYF. In DNA form, the CDR3 reads TGTGCCAGCAGTGAATATAACGAGCAGTACTTC.

This chain links TRBV19 with TRBJ1-2; D possibly corresponds to TRBD1 (5 bases). Trimming cost V 5 bases and J 5 bases, with 9 bases left between them. This CDR3 is built from 12 residues. Per germline, CDR1 LNHDA and CDR2 SQIVND (reference sequence). CDR3 bases: TGTGCCAGTAGTGCTGACAGATATGGCTACACCTTC. Amino acid sequence: CASSADRYGYTF.

This rearrangement joins TRBV6-5 to TRBJ2-1; D possibly corresponds to TRBD2 (6 bases). Per the germline V gene, CDR1 is MNHEY and CDR2 is SVGAGI. The germline V and J ends were trimmed by 6 bases and 3 bases, with 9 bases remaining between them. This CDR3 region has 13 residues. The CDR3 reads CASRVGSYNEQFF. The CDR3 coding sequence is TGTGCCAGCAGGGTCGGGAGCTACAATGAGCAGTTCTTC.

This clone was seen at least ten times. The genes are TRBV10-3 and TRBJ1-1; D remains ambiguous. The CDR3 spans 13 residues. The V and J ends lost 0 bases and 4 bases respectively, with 6 bases between them. The germline V gene has CDR1 ENHRY and CDR2 SYGVKD. The CDR3, as DNA: TGTGCCATCAGTGAGTCTCTCGGCACTGAAGCTTTCTTT. This codes for CAISESLGTEAFF.

J is TRBJ2-3 and V is TRBV5-1, with TRBD2 matching over 11 bases. The germline gives CDR1 SGHRS, CDR2 YFSETQ. The V gene end was trimmed by 0 bases and the J gene end by 5 bases; junction bases not matched to a gene: 8. This CDR3 contains 17 residues. CDR3 loop: CASSLVGLAEPGDTQYF. CDR3 in DNA: TGCGCCAGCAGCTTGGTGGGACTAGCGGAGCCCGGAGATACGCAGTATTTT.

V usage is TRBV19 and J usage is TRBJ1-4; no firm D call. Germline CDR1 and CDR2: LNHDA and SQIVND (reference sequence). The CDR3 is 16 amino acids. V was shortened by 3 bases and J by 8 bases, with 19 bases between the two germline ends. CDR3 coding DNA: TGTGCCAGTAGTATGGACCCCCCAGAGAACCAGGAAAAACTGTTTTTT. It yields the protein CASSMDPPENQEKLFF.

The gene calls are TRBV7-8 and TRBJ1-3; D unresolved. V lost 3 bases and J lost 0, with 15 bases in between. Germline V CDR1 and CDR2: SGHVS, FQNEAQ. This CDR3 is built from 17 residues. DNA of the CDR3: TGTGCCAGCAGCTTTCGTGGAGAGAGAAGCTCTGGAAACACCATATATTTT. Translation gives CASSFRGERSSGNTIYF.

The V and J genes are TRBV6-5 and TRBJ2-5, with D uncertain. Germline CDR1 MNHEY, CDR2 SVGAGI. The CDR3 has 12 residues. Trimming removed 2 bases from V and 4 bases from J, with 5 bases in between. In DNA, the CDR3 is TGTGCCAGCAGTTACAGTGGAGAGACCCAGTACTTC. Residues: CASSYSGETQYF.

Turning to this clone: Other DNA sequences within the sample encode an identical CDR3. This rearrangement joins TRBV7-3 to TRBJ1-2; 8 nucleotides agree with TRBD1. Germline CDR1 is SGHTA and CDR2 is FQGTGA. The CDR3 extends over 13 amino acids. V gave up 2 bases and J gave up 5 bases; unmatched junction bases: 1. CDR3 protein: CASSLGTGYGYTF. CDR3 DNA: TGTGCCAGCAGCTTAGGGACAGGATATGGCTACACCTTC.

The chain carries TRBV27 and TRBJ2-5, with TRBD2 matching over 9 bases. The J segment lost 5 bases and the V segment lost 11 bases, leaving 12 bases of the junction unmatched. This CDR3 comprises 14 residues. CDR1 is MNHEY, CDR2 SMNVEV, per germline (reference sequence). This CDR3 reads CASQGGRAPETQYF. As DNA, the CDR3 is TGTGCCTCCCAGGGCGGGAGGGCCCCGGAGACCCAGTACTTC.

This clone was observed a handful of times. The gene calls are TRBV25-1 and TRBJ2-1; 7 nucleotides align to TRBD2. The V gene end was trimmed by 0 bases and the J gene end by 8 bases; junction bases not matched to a gene: 4. The CDR3 totals 14 residues. The germline gives CDR1 MGHDK, CDR2 SYGVNS. CDR3 DNA sequence: TGTGCCAGCAGTGAATACTCAGGGAGGGATGAGCAGTTCTTC. Translating it yields CASSEYSGRDEQFF.